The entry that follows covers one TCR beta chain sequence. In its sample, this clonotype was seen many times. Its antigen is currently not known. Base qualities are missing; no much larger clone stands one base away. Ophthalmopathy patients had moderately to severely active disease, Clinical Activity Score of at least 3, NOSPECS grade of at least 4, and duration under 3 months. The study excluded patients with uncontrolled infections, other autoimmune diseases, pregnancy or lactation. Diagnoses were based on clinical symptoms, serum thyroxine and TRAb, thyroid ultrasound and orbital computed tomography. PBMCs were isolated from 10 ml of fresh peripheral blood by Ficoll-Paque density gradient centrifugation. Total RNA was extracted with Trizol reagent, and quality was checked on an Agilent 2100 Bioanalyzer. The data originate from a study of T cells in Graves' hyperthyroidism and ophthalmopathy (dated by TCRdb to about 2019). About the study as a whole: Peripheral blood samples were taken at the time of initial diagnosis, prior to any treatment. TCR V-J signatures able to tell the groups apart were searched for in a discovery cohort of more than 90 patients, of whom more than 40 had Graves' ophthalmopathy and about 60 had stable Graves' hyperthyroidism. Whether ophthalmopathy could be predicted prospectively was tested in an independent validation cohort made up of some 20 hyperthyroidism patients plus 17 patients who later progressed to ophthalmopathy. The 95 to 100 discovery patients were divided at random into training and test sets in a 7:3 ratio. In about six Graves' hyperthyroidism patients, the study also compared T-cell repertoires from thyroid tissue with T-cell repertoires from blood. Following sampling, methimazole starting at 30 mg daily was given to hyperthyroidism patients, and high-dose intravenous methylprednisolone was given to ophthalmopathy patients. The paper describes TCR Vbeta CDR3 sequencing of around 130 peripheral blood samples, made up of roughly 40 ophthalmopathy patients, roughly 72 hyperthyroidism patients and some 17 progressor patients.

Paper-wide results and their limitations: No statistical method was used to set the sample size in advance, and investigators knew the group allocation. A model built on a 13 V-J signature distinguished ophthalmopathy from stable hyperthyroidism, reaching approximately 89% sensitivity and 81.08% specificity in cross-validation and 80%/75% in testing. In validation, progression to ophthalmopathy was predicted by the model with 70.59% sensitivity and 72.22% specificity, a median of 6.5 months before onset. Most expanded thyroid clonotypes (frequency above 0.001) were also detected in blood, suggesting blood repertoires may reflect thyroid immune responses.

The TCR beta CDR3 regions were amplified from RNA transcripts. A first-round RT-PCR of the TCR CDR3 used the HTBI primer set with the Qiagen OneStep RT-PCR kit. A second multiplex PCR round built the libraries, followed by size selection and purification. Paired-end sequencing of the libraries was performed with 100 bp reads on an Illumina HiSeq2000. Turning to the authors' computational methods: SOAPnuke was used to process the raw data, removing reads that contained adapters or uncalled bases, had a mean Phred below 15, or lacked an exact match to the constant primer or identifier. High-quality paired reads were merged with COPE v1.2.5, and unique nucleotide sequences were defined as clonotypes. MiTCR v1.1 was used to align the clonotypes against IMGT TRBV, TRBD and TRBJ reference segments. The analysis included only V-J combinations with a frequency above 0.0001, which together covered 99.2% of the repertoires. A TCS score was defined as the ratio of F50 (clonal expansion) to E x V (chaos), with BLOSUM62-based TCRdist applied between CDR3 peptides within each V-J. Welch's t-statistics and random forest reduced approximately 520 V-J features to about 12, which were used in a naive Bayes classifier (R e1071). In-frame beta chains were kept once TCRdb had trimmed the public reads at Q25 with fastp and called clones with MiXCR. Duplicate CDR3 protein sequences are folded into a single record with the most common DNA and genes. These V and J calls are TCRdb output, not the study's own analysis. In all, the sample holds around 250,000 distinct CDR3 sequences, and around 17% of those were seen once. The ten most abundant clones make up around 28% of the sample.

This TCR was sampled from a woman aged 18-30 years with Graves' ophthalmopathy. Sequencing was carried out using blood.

This receptor has the CDR3 CASSSGLVSTGELFF. The DNA sequence is as follows: TGTGCCAGCAGCTCCGGACTAGTTAGCACCGGGGAGCTGTTTTTT. Rearrangement joined TRBV11-3 to TRBJ2-2; 7 junctional bases match TRBD2. Based on the germline V gene, the CDR1 and CDR2 sequences are SGHNT and YENEEA. The germline V and J ends show losses of 4 bases and 4 bases respectively, and no gene match explains 6 bases of the junction. CDR3 length: 15 amino acids, cysteine to phenylalanine. The only DNA kept is the CDR3, 45 bases in frame from the first base.